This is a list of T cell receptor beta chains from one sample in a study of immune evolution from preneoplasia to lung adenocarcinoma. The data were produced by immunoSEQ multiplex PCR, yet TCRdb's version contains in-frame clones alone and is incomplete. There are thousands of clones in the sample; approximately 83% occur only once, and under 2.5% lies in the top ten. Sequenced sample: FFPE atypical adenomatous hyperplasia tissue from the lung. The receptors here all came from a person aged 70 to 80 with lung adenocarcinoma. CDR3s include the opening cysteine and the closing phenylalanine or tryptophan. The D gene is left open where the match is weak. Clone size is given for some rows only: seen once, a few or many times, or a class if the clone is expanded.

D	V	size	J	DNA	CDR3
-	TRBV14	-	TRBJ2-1	TGTGCCAGCAGCCAAGATTACGGCCAATGGGAGTTCTTC	CASSQDYGQWEFF
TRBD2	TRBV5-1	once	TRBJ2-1	TGCGCCAGCAGCCTGCGGGGGTCAAATGAGCAGTTCTTC	CASSLRGSNEQFF
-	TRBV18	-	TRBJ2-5	TGTGCCAGCTCACTTAAGGACCAAGAGACCCAGTACTTC	CASSLKDQETQYF
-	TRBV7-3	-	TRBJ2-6	TGTGCCAGCAGCATTTCGGGGGACGGGGCCAACGTCCTGACTTTC	CASSISGDGANVLTF
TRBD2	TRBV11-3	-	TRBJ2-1	TGTGCCAGCAGCGCTTTGGGACTAGTGTCGTACAATGAGCAGTTCTTC	CASSALGLVSYNEQFF
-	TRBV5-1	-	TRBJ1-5	TGCGCCAGCAGCTTGGGGCAAGGAGGGGGGCCCCAGCATTTT	CASSLGQGGGPQHF
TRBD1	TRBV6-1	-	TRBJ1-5	TGTGCCAGCAGTGGTGGGACAGGTAATTATCAGCCCCAGCATTTT	CASSGGTGNYQPQHF
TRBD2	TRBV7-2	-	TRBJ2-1	TGTGCCAGCACCCAACTCCTAGCGGGAGTAGGCGAGCAGTTCTTC	CASTQLLAGVGEQFF
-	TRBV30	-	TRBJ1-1	TGTGCCTGGAGTATCTCCACTGAAGCTTTCTTT	CAWSISTEAFF
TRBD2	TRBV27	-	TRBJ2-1	TGTGCCAGCAGTTCCCACCGACTAGCGGGAGGACCCCCGTTCTTC	CASSSHRLAGGPPFF
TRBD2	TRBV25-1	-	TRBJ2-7	TGTGCCAGCAGCCCCGGGGGAGGGACCTACGAGCAGTACTTC	CASSPGGGTYEQYF
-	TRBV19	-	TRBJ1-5	TGTGCCAGTAGGCCCGGTGGGGGGAGCCCAAAAAATCAGCCTCAGCATTTT	CASRPGGGSPKNQPQHF
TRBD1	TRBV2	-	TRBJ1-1	TGTGCCAGCTCACAATACAGGGGAAACACTGAAGCTTTCTTT	CASSQYRGNTEAFF
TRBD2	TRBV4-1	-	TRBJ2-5	TGCGCCAGCAGCCAACGCGGGGGTCGTGGGAGGGCCGAGGGGACCCAGTACTTC	CASSQRGGRGRAEGTQYF
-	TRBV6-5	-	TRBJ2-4	TGTGCCAGCAGCACGGGACCTCAAAGGATTCAGTACTTC	CASSTGPQRIQYF
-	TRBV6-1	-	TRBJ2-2	TGTGCCAGCAGACACGGACACACCGGGGAGCTGTTTTTT	CASRHGHTGELFF
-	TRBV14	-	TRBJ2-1	TGTGCCAGCAGCCACAGGCTAGGCCATGAGCAGTTCTTC	CASSHRLGHEQFF
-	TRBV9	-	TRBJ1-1	TGTGCCAGCAGCGTAGGGGGGGACCCCGGGGGAACTGAAGCTTTCTTT	CASSVGGDPGGTEAFF
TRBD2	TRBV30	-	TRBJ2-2	TGTGCCTTCACTGGGCTAGCGGTACTCACCGGGGAGCTGTTTTTT	CAFTGLAVLTGELFF
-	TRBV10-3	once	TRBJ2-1	TGTGCCATTGCCGACCCCGCCAGATCTAGTAAAAATGAGCAGTTCTTC	CAIADPARSSKNEQFF